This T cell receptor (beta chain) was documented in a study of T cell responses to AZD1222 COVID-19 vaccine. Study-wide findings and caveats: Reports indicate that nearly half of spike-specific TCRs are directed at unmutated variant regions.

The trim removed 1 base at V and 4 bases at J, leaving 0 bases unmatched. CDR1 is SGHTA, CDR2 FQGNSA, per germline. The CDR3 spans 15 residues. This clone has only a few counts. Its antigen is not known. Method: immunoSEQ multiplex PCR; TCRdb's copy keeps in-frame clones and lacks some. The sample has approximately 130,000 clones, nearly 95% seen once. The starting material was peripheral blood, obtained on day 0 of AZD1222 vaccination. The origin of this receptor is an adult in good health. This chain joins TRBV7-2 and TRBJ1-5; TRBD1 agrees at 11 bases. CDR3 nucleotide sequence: TGTGCCAGCAGCTTAGGGGACAGGGGGAATCAGCCCCAGCATTTT. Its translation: CASSLGDRGNQPQHF. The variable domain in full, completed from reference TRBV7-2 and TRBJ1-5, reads GAGVSQSPSNKVTEKGKDVELRCDPISGHTALYWYRQSLGQGLEFLIYFQGNSAPDKSGLPSDRFSAERTGGSVSTLTIQRTQQEDSAVYLCASSLGDRGNQPQHFGDGTRLSIL.